The following is a TCR beta chain sequence with its context. Its cognate antigen is unknown. One junction end does not reproduce the germline sequence, and a read error may be involved. This CDR3 has 15 amino acids. CDR1 and CDR2 (germline): SGHDT, YYEEEE. This record comes from a study of cytomegalovirus exposure and HLA in healthy donors. Overall study: Membership in the Caucasian-associated ancestry cluster was found for about 84% of 350 to 450 genotyped donors. Study-level points and caveats: As a later analysis revealed, the rate of TCR association differed by HLA locus, with DRB1 most and HLA-C fewest. Around 18,000 TCR beta sequences were associated with HLA alleles at 0.05 false discovery rate in a later analysis.

The study ran its PCR with 60 Vbeta and 13 Jbeta primers. Assay: immunoSEQ multiplex PCR; the TCRdb copy retains only in-frame clones and omits some. The table lists around 55,000 clones, 65% to 80% of them singletons. The sample taken for sequencing was PBMCs. V is TRBV5-6 and J is TRBJ1-1; tentative D call: TRBD1 (6 bases). This receptor was obtained from a man aged 40-50 years in good health and CMV-seropositive. CDR3 coding DNA: TGTGCCGGCAGCTGGGGGGGGACACCTAACACTGAAGCTTTCTTT. Protein product: CAGSWGGTPNTEAFF.